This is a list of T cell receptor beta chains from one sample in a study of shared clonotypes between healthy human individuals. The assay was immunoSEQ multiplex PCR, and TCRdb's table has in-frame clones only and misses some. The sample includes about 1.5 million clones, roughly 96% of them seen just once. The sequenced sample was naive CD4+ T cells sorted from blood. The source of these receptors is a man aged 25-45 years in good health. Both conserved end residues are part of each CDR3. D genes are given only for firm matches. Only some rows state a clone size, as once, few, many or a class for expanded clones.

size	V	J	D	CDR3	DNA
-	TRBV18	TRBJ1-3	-	CASSPIETAGNTIYF	TGTGCCAGCTCACCGATTGAGACAGCTGGAAACACCATATATTTT
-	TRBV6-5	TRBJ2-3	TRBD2	CASRRAGEGDTQYF	TGTGCCAGCCGGAGGGCGGGAGAGGGAGATACGCAGTATTTT
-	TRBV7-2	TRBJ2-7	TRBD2	CASGRLAGAYEQYF	TGTGCCAGCGGCCGACTAGCGGGGGCCTACGAGCAGTACTTC
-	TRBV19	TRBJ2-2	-	CASNREGTGELFF	TGTGCCAGTAACCGGGAAGGGACCGGGGAGCTGTTTTTT
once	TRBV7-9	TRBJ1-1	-	CASRERSSSEAFF	TGTGCCAGCAGAGAAAGATCTTCTTCTGAAGCTTTCTTT
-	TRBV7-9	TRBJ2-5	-	CASSLGRETQYF	TGTGCCAGCAGCTTAGGGCGCGAGACCCAGTACTTC
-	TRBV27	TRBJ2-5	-	CASSIQKRAGRETQYF	TGTGCCAGCAGTATCCAAAAAAGAGCGGGCCGAGAGACCCAGTACTTC
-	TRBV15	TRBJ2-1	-	CATSRVRGAGGYNEQFF	TGTGCCACCAGCAGAGTCCGGGGGGCAGGAGGGTACAATGAGCAGTTCTTC
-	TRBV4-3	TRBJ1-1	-	CASSQGRGRGKAFF	TGCGCCAGCAGCCAAGGAAGGGGAAGGGGGAAAGCTTTCTTT
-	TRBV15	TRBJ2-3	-	CATSRPGEGTDTQYF	TGTGCCACCAGCCGCCCGGGAGAAGGCACAGATACGCAGTATTTT